The T cell receptor (beta chain) under discussion was sequenced for a study of tumor-infiltrating lymphocytes in localized non-small cell lung cancer. Study-wide findings and caveats: Not all patients were TCR sequenced, owing to tissue quantity.

This clone was seen only a few times. Its antigen is not known. The assay was immunoSEQ multiplex PCR, and TCRdb's table has in-frame clones only and misses some. The sample has about 6,400 clones; roughly 71% are singletons. This receptor was taken from a human donor with non-small cell lung cancer. Material for sequencing was lung tumor tissue.

DNA for the CDR3: TGTGCCAGCAGCCCCAGGGGAAACCACTATGGCTACACCTTC. Translated, it gives CASSPRGNHYGYTF. This chain links TRBV5-4 with TRBJ1-2; D possibly corresponds to TRBD1 (6 bases). The germline CDR1 and CDR2 sequences are SGHNT and YYREEE (reference sequence). V was shortened by 4 bases and J by 3 bases, with 13 bases between the two germline ends. The CDR3 spans 14 residues.